The clone carrying this TCR beta chain is a singleton in its sample. J was trimmed by 5 bases and V by 0 bases; bases with no gene match: 4. There are 16 residues in the CDR3. Germline CDR1 and CDR2: SGHTA and FQGTGA. TCRdb keeps only in-frame clones here, not all; method: immunoSEQ multiplex PCR. The sample lists 20,000 to 25,000 clones, approximately 78% occurring once. The data belong to a study of T cells in tumors after PD-1 blockade. Study at large: Patients had no prior checkpoint blockade, systemic immunosuppressants, or anti-cancer therapy within 4 weeks.

The clonotype was recovered from a human donor with basal cell carcinoma. The sample here was PBMCs, taken before anti-PD-1 treatment. This rearrangement joins TRBV7-3 to TRBJ2-3, with 11 bases matching TRBD2. CDR3 loop: CASSLTPSGGIDTQYF. The CDR3 region has the DNA TGTGCCAGCAGCTTAACCCCTAGCGGGGGGATAGATACGCAGTATTTT. Drawing the rest from reference TRBV7-3 and TRBJ2-3, the complete variable domain is GAGVSQTPSNKVTEKGKYVELRCDPISGHTALYWYRQSLGQGPEFLIYFQGTGAADDSGLPNDRFFAVRPEGSVSTLKIQRTERGDSAVYLCASSLTPSGGIDTQYFGPGTRLTVL.